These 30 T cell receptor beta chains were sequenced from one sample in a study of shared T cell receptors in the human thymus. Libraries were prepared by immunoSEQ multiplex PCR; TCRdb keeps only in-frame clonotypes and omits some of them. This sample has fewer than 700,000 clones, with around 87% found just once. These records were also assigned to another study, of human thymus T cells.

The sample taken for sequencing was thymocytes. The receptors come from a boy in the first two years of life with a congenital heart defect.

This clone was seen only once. CDR3 sequence reads: CASSLLGPPLWGYTF. The CDR3 DNA is TGTGCCAGCAGTTTATTGGGCCCTCCCCTGTGGGGCTACACCTTC. The chain carries TRBV27 and TRBJ1-2; the D is unclear. This CDR3 comprises 15 residues. The V and J ends lost 1 base and 8 bases respectively, with 17 bases between them. Germline V gene data show CDR1 as MNHEY and CDR2 as SMNVEV (reference sequence).

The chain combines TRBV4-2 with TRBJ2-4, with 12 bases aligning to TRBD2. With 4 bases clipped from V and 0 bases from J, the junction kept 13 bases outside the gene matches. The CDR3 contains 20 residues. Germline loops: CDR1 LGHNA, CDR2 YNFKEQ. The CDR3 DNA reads TGTGCCAGCAGCCGTTCTAGCGGGAGGGAGGGGGTATTAGCCAAAAACATTCAGTACTTC. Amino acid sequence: CASSRSSGREGVLAKNIQYF.

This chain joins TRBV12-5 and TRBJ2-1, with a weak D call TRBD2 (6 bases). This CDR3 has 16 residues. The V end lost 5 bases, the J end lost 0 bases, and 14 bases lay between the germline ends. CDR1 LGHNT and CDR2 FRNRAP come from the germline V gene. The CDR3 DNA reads TGTGCTAGTGGTCCCAGTCCTAGCGCCTCCTACAATGAGCAGTTCTTC. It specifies CASGPSPSASYNEQFF.

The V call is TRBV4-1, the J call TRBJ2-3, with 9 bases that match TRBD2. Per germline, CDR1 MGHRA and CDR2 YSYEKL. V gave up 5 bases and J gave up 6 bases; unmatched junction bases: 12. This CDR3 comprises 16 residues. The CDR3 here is CASSSPGLAPPDTQYF. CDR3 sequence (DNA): TGCGCCAGCAGCTCACCGGGACTAGCACCACCGGATACGCAGTATTTT.

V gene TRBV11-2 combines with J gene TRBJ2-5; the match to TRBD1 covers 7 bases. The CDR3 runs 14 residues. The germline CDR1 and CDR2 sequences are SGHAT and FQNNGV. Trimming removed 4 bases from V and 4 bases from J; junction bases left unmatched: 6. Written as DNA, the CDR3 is TGTGCCAGCAGCTCGGGACAGTGGGGAGAGACCCAGTACTTC. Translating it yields CASSSGQWGETQYF.

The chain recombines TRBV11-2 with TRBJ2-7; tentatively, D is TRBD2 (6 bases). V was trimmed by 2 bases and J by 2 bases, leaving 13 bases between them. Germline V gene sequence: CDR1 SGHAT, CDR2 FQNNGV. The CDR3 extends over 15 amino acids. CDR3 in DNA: TGTGCCAGCAGCTTACTGCTAGCGATGACCTACGAGCAGTACTTC. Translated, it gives CASSLLLAMTYEQYF. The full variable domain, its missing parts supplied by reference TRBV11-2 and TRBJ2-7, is EAGVAQSPRYKIIEKRQSVAFWCNPISGHATLYWYQQILGQGPKLLIQFQNNGVVDDSQLPKDRFSAERLKGVDSTLKIQPAKLEDSAVYLCASSLLLAMTYEQYFGPGTRLTVT.

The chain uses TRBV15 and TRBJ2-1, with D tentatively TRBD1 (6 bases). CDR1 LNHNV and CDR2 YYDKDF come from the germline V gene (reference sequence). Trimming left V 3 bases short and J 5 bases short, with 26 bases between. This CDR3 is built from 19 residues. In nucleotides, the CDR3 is TGTGCCACCAGCAGGACGTTGGACAGCCACCGCGTAGGAAACAATGAGCAGTTCTTC. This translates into CATSRTLDSHRVGNNEQFF.

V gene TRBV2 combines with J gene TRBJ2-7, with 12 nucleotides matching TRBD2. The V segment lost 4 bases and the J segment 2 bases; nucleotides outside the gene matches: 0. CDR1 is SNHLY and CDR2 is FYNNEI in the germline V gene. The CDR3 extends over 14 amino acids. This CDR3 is CASSGTSGTYEQYF. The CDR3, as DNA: TGTGCCAGCAGTGGGACTAGCGGGACCTACGAGCAGTACTTC.

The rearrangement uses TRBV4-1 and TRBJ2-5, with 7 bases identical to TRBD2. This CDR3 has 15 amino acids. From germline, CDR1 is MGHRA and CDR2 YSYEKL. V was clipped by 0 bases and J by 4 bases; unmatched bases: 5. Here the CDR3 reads CASSQDGGRAETQYF. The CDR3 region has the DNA TGCGCCAGCAGCCAAGATGGGGGGAGGGCAGAGACCCAGTACTTC.

CDR3 DNA: TGCGCCAGCAGCCAAGACCGACGGGGTAGCGGGGAACCCTACGAGCAGTACTTC. Protein sequence: CASSQDRRGSGEPYEQYF. V gene TRBV4-3 combines with J gene TRBJ2-7; TRBD2 agrees at 8 bases. The V segment lost 0 bases and the J segment 2 bases; nucleotides outside the gene matches: 12. CDR3 length: 18 residues. Germline CDR1 reads LGHNA; CDR2 reads YSLEER.

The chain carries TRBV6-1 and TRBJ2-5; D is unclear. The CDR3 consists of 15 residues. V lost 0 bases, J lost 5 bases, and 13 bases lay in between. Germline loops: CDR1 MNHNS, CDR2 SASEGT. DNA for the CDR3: TGTGCCAGCAGTGAAGCGCTTATTAGCCAGGAGACCCAGTACTTC. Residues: CASSEALISQETQYF.

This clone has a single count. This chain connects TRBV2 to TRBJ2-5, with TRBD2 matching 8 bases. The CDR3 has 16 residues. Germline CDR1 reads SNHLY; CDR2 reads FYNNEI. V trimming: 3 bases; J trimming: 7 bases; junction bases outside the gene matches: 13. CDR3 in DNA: TGTGCCAGCAGTGATGCGGGGAGTAGCGGGATTGTGACCCAGTACTTC. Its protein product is CASSDAGSSGIVTQYF.

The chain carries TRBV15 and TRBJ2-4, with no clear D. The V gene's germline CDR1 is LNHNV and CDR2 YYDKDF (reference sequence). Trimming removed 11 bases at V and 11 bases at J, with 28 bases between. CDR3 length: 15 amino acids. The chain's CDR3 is CAAAGSPRPKLVQYF. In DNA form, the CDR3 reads TGTGCCGCCGCCGGCAGTCCGCGGCCCAAGTTAGTTCAGTACTTC. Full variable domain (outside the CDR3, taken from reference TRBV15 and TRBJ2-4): DAMVIQNPRYQVTQFGKPVTLSCSQTLNHNVMYWYQQKSSQAPKLLFHYYDKDFNNEADTPDNFQSRRPNTSFCFLDIRSPGLGDTAMYLCAAAGSPRPKLVQYFGAGTRLSVL.

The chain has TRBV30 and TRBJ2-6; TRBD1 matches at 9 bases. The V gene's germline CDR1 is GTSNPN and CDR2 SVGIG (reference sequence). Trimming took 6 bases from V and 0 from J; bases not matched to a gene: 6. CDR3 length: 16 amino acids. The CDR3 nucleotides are TGTGCCTGCCGGACAGGGGCCGGCTCTGGGGCCAACGTCCTGACTTTC. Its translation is CACRTGAGSGANVLTF.

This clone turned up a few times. The CDR3 spells CASSPRRRGDPYEQYF. The CDR3, as DNA: TGTGCCAGCTCACCACGGAGAAGGGGTGACCCCTACGAGCAGTACTTC. The rearrangement joins TRBV18 to TRBJ2-7; tentative D call: TRBD1 (5 bases). CDR3 length: 16 residues. Germline loops: CDR1 KGHSH, CDR2 LQKENI. Trimming shortened V by 1 base and J by 2 bases, and 15 bases separated the two germline ends.

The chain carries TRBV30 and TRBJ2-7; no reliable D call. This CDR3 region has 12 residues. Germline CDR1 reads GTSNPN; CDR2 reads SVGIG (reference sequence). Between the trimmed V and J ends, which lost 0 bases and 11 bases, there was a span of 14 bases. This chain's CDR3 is CAWSVERSLEYF. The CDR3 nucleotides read TGTGCCTGGAGTGTAGAGCGATCCTTGGAGTACTTC.

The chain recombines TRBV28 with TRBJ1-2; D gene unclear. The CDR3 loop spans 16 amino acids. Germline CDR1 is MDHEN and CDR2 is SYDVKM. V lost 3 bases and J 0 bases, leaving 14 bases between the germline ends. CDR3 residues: CASSFGIHIANYGYTF. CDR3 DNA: TGTGCCAGCAGTTTTGGCATCCATATCGCTAACTATGGCTACACCTTC.

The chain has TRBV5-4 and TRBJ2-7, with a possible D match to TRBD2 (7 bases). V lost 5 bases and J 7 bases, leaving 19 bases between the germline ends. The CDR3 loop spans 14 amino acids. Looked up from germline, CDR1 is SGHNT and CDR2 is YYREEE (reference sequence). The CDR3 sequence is CASSLGRGGGEQYF. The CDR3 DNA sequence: TGTGCCAGCAGTCTAGGGAGGGGAGGGGGGGAGCAGTACTTC.

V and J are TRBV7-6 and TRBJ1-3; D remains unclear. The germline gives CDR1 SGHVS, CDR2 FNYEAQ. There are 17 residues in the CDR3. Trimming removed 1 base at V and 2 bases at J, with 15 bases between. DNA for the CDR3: TGTGCCAGCAGCTTAGGGAGGAGCCGCCATCCTGGAAACACCATATATTTT. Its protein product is CASSLGRSRHPGNTIYF.

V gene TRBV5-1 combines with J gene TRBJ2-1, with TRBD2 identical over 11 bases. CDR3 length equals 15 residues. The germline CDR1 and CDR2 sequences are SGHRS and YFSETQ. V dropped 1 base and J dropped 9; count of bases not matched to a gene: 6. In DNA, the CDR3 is TGCGCCAGCAGCTTGCTCGGACTAGCGGGTGGTGAGCAGTTCTTC. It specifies CASSLLGLAGGEQFF.

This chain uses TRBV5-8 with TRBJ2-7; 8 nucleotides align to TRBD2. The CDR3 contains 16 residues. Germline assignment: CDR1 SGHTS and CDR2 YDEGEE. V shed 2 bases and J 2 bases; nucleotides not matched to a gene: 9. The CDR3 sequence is CASSFNSPGGPYEQYF. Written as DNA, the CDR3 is TGTGCCAGCAGCTTTAATTCCCCGGGAGGGCCCTACGAGCAGTACTTC.

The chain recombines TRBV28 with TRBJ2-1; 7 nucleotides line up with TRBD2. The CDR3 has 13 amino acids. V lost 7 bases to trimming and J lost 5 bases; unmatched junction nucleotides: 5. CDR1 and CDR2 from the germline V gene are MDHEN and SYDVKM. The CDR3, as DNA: TGTGCCAGCACGCGGGAGCCTAACAATGAGCAGTTCTTC. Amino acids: CASTREPNNEQFF.

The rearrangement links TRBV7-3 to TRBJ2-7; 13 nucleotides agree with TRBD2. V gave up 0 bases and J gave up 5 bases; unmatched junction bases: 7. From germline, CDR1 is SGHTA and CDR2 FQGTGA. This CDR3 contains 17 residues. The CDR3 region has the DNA TGTGCCAGCAGCTTAACTCCCGGGACTAGCGGGAAAAACGAGCAGTACTTC. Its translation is CASSLTPGTSGKNEQYF.

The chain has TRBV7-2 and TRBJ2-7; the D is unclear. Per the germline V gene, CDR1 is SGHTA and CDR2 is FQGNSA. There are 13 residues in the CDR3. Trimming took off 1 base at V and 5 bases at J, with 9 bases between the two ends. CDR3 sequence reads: CASSLDGFHEQYF. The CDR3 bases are TGTGCCAGCAGCTTAGACGGGTTCCACGAGCAGTACTTC.

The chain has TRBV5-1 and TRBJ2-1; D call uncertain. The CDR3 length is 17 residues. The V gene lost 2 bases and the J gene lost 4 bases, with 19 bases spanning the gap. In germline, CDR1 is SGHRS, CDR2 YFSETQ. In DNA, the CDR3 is TGCGCCAGCAGCTTCCAGACTTCTACCCGGCGGTACAATGAGCAGTTCTTC. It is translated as CASSFQTSTRRYNEQFF. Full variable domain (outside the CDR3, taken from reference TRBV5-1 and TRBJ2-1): KAGVTQTPRYLIKTRGQQVTLSCSPISGHRSVSWYQQTPGQGLQFLFEYFSETQRNKGNFPGRFSGRQFSNSRSEMNVSTLELGDSALYLCASSFQTSTRRYNEQFFGPGTRLTVL.

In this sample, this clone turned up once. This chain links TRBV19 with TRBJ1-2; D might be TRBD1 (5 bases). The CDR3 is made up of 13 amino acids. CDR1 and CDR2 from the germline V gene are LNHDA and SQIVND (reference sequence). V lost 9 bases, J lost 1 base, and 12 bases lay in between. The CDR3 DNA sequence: TGTGCCAGCCTGGAGACAGATAACTATGGCTACACCTTC. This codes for CASLETDNYGYTF.

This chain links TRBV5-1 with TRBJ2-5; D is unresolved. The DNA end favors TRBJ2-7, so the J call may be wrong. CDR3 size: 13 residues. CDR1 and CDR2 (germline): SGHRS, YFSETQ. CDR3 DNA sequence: TGCGCCAGCAGCCCCGACGGGTCCTACGAGCAGTACTTC. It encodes CASSPDGSYEQYF.

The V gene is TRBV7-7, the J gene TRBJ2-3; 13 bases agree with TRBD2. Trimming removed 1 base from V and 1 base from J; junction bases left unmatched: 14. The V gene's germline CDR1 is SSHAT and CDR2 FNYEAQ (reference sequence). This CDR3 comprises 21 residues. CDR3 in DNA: TGTGCCAGCAGCTTAGGTGCCCTACTAGCGGGAGGGACTTGGGGCACAGATACGCAGTATTTT. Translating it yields CASSLGALLAGGTWGTDTQYF.

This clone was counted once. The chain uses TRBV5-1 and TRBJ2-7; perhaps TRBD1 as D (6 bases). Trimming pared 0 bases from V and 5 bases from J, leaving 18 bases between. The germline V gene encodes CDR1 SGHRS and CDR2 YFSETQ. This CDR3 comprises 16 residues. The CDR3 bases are TGCGCCAGCAGCTTGGGACAGGTCTCATCTGGCCACGAGCAGTACTTC. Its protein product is CASSLGQVSSGHEQYF.

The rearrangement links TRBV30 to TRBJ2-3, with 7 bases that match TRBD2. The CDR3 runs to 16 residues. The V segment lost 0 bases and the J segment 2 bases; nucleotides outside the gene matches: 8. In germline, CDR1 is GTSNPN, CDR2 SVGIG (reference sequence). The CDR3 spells CAWSVRKRENTDTQYF. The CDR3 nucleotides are TGTGCCTGGAGTGTACGTAAGCGGGAAAACACAGATACGCAGTATTTT.